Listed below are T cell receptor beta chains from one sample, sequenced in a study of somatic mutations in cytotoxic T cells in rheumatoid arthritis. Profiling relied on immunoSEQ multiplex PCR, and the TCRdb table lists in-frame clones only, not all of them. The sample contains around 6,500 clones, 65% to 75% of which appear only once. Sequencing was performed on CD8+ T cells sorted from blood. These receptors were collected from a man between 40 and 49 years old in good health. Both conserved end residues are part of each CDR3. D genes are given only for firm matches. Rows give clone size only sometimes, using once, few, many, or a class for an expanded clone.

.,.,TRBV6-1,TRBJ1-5,TGTGCCAGCAGTGGGGATGACGGCATCAATCAGCCCCAGCATTTT,CASSGDDGINQPQHF
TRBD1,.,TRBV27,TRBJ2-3,TGTGCCAGCAGTTCACCGACAGGGTCGGGGACAGATACGCAGTATTTT,CASSSPTGSGTDTQYF
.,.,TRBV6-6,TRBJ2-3,TGTGCCAGCAGTCCCGGGGAGGTATTAGATACGCAGTATTTT,CASSPGEVLDTQYF
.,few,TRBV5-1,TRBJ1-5,TGCGCCAGCAGCTTGGAAGGCAATAGCAATCAGCCCCAGCATTTT,CASSLEGNSNQPQHF
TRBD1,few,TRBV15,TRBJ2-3,TGTGCCACCAGCAGAGATGGACAGGGGCCAGATACGCAGTATTTT,CATSRDGQGPDTQYF
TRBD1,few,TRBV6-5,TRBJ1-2,TGTGCCAGCACCCGACAGGGAGGAATCTATGGCTACACCTTC,CASTRQGGIYGYTF
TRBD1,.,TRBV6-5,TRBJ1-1,TGTGCCAGCAGTGCTTCAGGGGGCACTGAAGCTTTCTTT,CASSASGGTEAFF
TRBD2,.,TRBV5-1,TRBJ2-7,TGCGCCAGCAGCTTAGGACTAGCGACAGACGAGCAGTACTTC,CASSLGLATDEQYF
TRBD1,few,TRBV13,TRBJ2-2,TGTGCCAGCAGCTGGGGACAGGGTGGCACCGGGGAGCTGTTTTTT,CASSWGQGGTGELFF
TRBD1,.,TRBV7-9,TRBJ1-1,TGTGCCAGCAGCTTAACAGGGCAGGGGGACACTGAAGCTTTCTTT,CASSLTGQGDTEAFF
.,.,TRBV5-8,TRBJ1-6,TGTGCCAGCAGCGAATTAATTACAAGGAGAGGTTCTCACCCCCTCCACTTT,CASSELITRRGSHPLHF
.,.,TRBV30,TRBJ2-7,TGTGCCTGGAGCAGCGGAGGTACCTACGAGCAGTACTTC,CAWSSGGTYEQYF
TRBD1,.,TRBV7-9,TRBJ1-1,TGTGCCAGCAGCTGGGGACAGGGGACCGAAGCTTTCTTT,CASSWGQGTEAFF
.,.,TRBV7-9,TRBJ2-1,TGTGCCAGCAGCCAGTCTAACTCCTACAATGAGCAGTTCTTC,CASSQSNSYNEQFF
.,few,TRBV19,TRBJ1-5,TGTGCCAGTACCCTTAATAGCAATCAGCCCCAGCATTTT,CASTLNSNQPQHF
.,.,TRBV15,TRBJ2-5,TGTGCCACCAGCAGACCGGGCTTCCAAGAGACCCAGTACTTC,CATSRPGFQETQYF
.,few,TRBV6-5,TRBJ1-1,TGTGCCAGCAGTTACTCGACAGGCGCAACTTTCTTT,CASSYSTGATFF
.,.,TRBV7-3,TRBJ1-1,TGTGCCAGCAGCCCCGTTGGGGGGACTGAAGCTTTCTTT,CASSPVGGTEAFF
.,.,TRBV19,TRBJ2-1,TGTGCCAGTAGTATGGGGCCTTCTGGGGGCTACAATGAGCAGTTCTTC,CASSMGPSGGYNEQFF
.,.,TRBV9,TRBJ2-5,TGTGCCAGCAGCGTAGATCCCGACAGATTGGAGACCCAGTACTTC,CASSVDPDRLETQYF
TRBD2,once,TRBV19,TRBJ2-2,TGTGCCGGCAGCAAGGGACTAGCGGGGGGGCCCGACACCGGGGAGCTGTTTTTT,CAGSKGLAGGPDTGELFF
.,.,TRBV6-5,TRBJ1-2,TGTGCCAGCAGTTACTCGAGCTCAGACTATGGCTACACCTTC,CASSYSSSDYGYTF
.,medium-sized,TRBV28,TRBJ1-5,TGTGCCAGCAGTTTAGATAATCAGCCCCAGCATTTT,CASSLDNQPQHF
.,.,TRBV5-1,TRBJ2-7,TGCGCCAGCAGCGACGCATACGAGCAGTACTTC,CASSDAYEQYF
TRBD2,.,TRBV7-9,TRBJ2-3,TGTGCCAGCAGCTTAGGGCTGACTAGCGGGAGCGCAGATACGCAGTATTTT,CASSLGLTSGSADTQYF
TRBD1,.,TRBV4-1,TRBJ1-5,TGCGCCAGCAGCCCGCGGACAGGGGTGGGTCAGCCCCAGCATTTT,CASSPRTGVGQPQHF
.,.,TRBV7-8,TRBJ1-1,TGTGCCAGCAGCCCCCGCAGGGCCGGAATGAACACTGAAGCTTTCTTT,CASSPRRAGMNTEAFF
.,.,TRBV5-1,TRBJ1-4,TGCGCCAGCAGCTTCTGGGGGACAACTAATGAAAAACTGTTTTTT,CASSFWGTTNEKLFF
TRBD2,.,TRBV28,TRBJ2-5,TGTGCCAGCAGTCCACGGACTAGCGGGCTACAAGAGACCCAGTACTTC,CASSPRTSGLQETQYF
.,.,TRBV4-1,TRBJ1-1,TGCGCCAGCAGCCAAGATGACGACACTGAAGCTTTCTTT,CASSQDDDTEAFF
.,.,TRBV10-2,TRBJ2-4,TGCGCCATCCGACCTGGTGGCAAAAACATTCAGTACTTC,CAIRPGGKNIQYF
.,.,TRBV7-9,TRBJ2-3,TGTGCCAGCAACCCCCCGCAGGCCAGCACAGATACGCAGTATTTT,CASNPPQASTDTQYF
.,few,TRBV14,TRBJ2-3,TGTGCCAGCAGCGTAGCCCCCCATACGCAGTATTTT,CASSVAPHTQYF
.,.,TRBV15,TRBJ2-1,TGTGCCATCCAGGGGTTCTCCTACAATGAGCAGTTCTTC,CAIQGFSYNEQFF
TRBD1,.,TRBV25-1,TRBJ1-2,TGTGCCAGCAGTGAATTTACAGGGGAGGTTGAGTATGGCTACACCTTC,CASSEFTGEVEYGYTF
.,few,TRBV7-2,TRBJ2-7,TGTGCCAGCAGCTTACGGGGCGGGGCCTCCTACGAGCAGTACTTC,CASSLRGGASYEQYF
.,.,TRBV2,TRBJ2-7,TGTGCCAGCAGTTCTAGGGATACCTCCGTCGAGCAGTACTTC,CASSSRDTSVEQYF
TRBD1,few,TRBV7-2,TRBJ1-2,TGTGCCAGCAGCCCGAGGACAGGAGGGGACTATGGCTACACCTTC,CASSPRTGGDYGYTF
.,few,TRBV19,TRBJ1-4,TGTGCCAGCCATACAGGATCAACTAATGAAAAACTGTTTTTT,CASHTGSTNEKLFF
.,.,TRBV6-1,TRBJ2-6,TGTGCCAGCAGTGAATCAGGATCTGGGGCCAACGTCCTGACTTTC,CASSESGSGANVLTF
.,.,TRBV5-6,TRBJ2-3,TGTGCCAGCAGCTTGGACAGGGTAGATACGCAGTATTTT,CASSLDRVDTQYF
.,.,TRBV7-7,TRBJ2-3,TGTGCTAGCAGCTTAGACCTAACAGATACGCAGTATTTT,CASSLDLTDTQYF
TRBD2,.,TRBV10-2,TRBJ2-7,TGCGCCAGCACAGCTAGCGGGGTATCCTACGAGCAGTACTTC,CASTASGVSYEQYF
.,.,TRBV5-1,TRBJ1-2,TGCGCCAGCAGCTTGGTCTGGGGGATCCTAGGTGGCTACACCTTC,CASSLVWGILGGYTF
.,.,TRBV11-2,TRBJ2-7,TGTGCCAGCAGCGAAGGACACGGAAACTTTTTGGAGCAGTACTTC,CASSEGHGNFLEQYF
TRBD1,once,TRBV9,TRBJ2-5,TGTGCCAGCAGCTCCGGGACAGGGGGTTTGAAGACCCAGTACTTC,CASSSGTGGLKTQYF
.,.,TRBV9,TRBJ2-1,TGTGCCAGCAGCGTAACGAGGGGTGAGCAGTTCTTC,CASSVTRGEQFF
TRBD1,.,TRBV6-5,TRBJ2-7,TGTGCCAGCGGGATCACCCGGGACAGGGGTCACGAGCAGTACTTC,CASGITRDRGHEQYF
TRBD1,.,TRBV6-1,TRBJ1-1,TGTGCCAGCAGTGATGGGGACAGTAACACTGAAGCTTTCTTT,CASSDGDSNTEAFF
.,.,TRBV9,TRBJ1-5,TGTGCCAGCAGCGTATTTGGGGACCAGCCCCAGCATTTT,CASSVFGDQPQHF
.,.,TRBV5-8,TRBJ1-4,TGTGCCAGCAGCTTGGGTCGTGGATCTGAAAAACTGTTTTTT,CASSLGRGSEKLFF